This T cell receptor beta chain was recorded in a study of T cell responses to AZD1222 COVID-19 vaccine. Assay: immunoSEQ multiplex PCR; the TCRdb copy retains only in-frame clones and omits some. The profile shows roughly 120,000 clones, roughly nine tenths of them singletons. Broader study findings: Two doses of AZD1222 preceded a rise in Spike-specific TCR breadth and depth.

The germline CDR1 and CDR2 sequences are LGHDT and YNNKEL (reference sequence). After removal of 6 bases from V and 3 bases from J, the junction contained 7 bases not matched to a gene. The CDR3 contains 16 residues. Details on this clone: Its target is not known.

The sequencing here drew on peripheral blood, taken on day 0 of AZD1222 vaccination. This sequence was found in an adult in good health. This sequence joins TRBV3-1 (or the pseudogene TRBV3-2) and TRBJ2-3, with 12 bases that match TRBD2. CDR3 sequence reads: CASRHTSGRRTDTQYF. The CDR3 DNA follows: TGTGCCAGCAGACACACTAGCGGGAGGCGGACAGATACGCAGTATTTT.